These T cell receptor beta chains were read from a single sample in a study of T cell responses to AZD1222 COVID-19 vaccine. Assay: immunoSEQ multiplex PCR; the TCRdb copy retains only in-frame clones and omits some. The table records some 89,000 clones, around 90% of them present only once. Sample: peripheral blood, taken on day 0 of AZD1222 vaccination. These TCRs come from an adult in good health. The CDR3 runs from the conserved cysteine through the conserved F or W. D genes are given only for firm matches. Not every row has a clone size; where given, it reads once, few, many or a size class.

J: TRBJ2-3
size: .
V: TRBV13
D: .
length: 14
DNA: TGTGCCAGCAGGGCCGGGACTAGCACAGATACGCAGTATTTT
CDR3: CASRAGTSTDTQYF

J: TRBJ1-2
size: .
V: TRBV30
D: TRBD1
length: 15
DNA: TGTGCCTGGAGGGGACCGGGACAGGGAAACTATGGCTACACCTTC
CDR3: CAWRGPGQGNYGYTF

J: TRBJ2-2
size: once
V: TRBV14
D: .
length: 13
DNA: TGTGCCAGCAGCCTACAGGGTTCCGGGGAGCTGTTTTTT
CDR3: CASSLQGSGELFF

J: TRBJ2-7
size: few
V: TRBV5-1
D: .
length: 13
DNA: TGCGCCAGCAGCTTTGAACCAAGGGACGTTGAGTACTTC
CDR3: CASSFEPRDVEYF

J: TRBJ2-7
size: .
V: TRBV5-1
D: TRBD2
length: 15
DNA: TGCGCCAGCAGCACTGGGACTAGGGCATTCTACGACGGGTACTTC
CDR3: CASSTGTRAFYDGYF

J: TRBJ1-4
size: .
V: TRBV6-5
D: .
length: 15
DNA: TGTGCCAGCACTTTAGCCAGAACAACTAATGAAAAACTGTTTTTT
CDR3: CASTLARTTNEKLFF

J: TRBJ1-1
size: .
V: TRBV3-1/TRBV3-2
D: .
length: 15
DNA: TGTGCCAGCAGCCAACGTCCCCTATCGAACACTGAAGCTTTCTTT
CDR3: CASSQRPLSNTEAFF

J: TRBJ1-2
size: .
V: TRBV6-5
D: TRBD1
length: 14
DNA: TGTGCCAGCGGGACTTCGACAGGGGGCTATGGCTACACCTTC
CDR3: CASGTSTGGYGYTF

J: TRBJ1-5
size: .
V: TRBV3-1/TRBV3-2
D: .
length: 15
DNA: TGTGCCAGCAGCCCTCAGAGGGATAGCAATCAGCCCCAGCATTTT
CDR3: CASSPQRDSNQPQHF

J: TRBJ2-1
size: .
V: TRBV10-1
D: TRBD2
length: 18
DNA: TGCGCCAGCAGTGAGGGGACTAGCGGGGGCCGAAGCTACAATGAGCAGTTCTTC
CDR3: CASSEGTSGGRSYNEQFF

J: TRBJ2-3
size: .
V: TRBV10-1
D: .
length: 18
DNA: TGCGCCAGCAGTGAGTCCTCCATCGACCTCTCTACCACAGATACGCAGTATTTT
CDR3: CASSESSIDLSTTDTQYF

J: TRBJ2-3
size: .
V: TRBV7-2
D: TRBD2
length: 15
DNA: TGTGCCAGCAGCTTAGTAGCGGGAGGCACAGATACGCAGTATTTT
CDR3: CASSLVAGGTDTQYF

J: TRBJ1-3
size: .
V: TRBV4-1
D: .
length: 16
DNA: TGCGCCAGCAGCCAAGTAGGCAGGGTGGCTGGAAACACCATATATTTT
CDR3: CASSQVGRVAGNTIYF

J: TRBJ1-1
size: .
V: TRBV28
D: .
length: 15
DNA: TGTGCCAGCATTAGGGGGGGGCGCCTGAACACTGAAGCTTTCTTT
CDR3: CASIRGGRLNTEAFF

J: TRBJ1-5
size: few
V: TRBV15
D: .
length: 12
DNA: TGTGCCACCAGCATGTTAGCTCAGCCCCAGCATTTT
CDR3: CATSMLAQPQHF

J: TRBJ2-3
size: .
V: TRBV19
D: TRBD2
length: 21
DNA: TGTGCCAGTAGTATAGAAGGCCGGAGGAGCGGGGGGCCCTCCATCGCAGATACGCAGTATTTT
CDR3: CASSIEGRRSGGPSIADTQYF

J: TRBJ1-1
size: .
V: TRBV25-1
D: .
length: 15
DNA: TGTGCCAGCAGTGAAGCGGGTCACGTGAACACTGAAGCTTTCTTT
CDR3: CASSEAGHVNTEAFF

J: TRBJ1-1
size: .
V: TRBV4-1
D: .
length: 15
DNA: TGCGCCAGCAGCCCCCGACAGGTTTTGACCACTGAAGCTTTCTTT
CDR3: CASSPRQVLTTEAFF

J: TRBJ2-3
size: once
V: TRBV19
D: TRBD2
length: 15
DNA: TGTGCCAGTAGTCCGGGACTAGCGGGAGCAGATACGCAGTATTTT
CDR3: CASSPGLAGADTQYF

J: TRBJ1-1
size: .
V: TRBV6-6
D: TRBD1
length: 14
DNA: TGTGCCAGCAGACCCCAGGGGGCGGGCACTGAAGCTTTCTTT
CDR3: CASRPQGAGTEAFF

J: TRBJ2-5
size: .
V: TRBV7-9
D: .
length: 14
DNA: TGTGCCAGCAGCTCCTCTTTAGGGGGAGAGACCCAGTACTTC
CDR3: CASSSSLGGETQYF

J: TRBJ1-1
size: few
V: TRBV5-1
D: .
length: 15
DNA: TGCGCCAGCAGCTTCCAGGGGAAAATGAACACTGAAGCTTTCTTT
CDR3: CASSFQGKMNTEAFF

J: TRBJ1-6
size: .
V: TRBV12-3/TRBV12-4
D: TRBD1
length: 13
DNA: TGTGCCAGCGGGACAGGGGGCGTTTCACCCCTCCACTTT
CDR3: CASGTGGVSPLHF

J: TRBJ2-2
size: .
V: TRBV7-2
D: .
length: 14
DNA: TGTGCCAGCAGCGGGCAGGCGGTCACCGGGGAGCTGTTTTTT
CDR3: CASSGQAVTGELFF

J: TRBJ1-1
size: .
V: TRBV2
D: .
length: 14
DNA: TGTGCCAGCAGGAAAACAGGGCCCGGAACTGAAGCTTTCTTT
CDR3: CASRKTGPGTEAFF

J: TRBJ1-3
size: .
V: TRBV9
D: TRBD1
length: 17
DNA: TGTGCCAGCAGCTTGGGGACAGATATATTCTCTGGAAACACCATATATTTT
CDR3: CASSLGTDIFSGNTIYF

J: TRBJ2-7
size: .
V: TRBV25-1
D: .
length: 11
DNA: TGTGCCAGCAGTGGGGGCTACGAGCAGTACTTC
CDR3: CASSGGYEQYF

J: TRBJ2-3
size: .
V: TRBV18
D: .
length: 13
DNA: TGTGCCAGCTCAGACAGAATCACAGATACGCAGTATTTT
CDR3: CASSDRITDTQYF

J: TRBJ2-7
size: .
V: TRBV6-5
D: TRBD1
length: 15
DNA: TGTGCCAGCCTCAATACAGGGGGCCTATCCTACGAGCAGTACTTC
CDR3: CASLNTGGLSYEQYF

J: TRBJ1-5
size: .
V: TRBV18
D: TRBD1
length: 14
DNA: TGTGCCAGCTCATCACAGGGGGACGGCCAGCCCCAGCATTTT
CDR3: CASSSQGDGQPQHF

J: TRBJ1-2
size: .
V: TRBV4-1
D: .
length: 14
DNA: TGCGCCAGCAGCCAAGATGTTGAGTTCTATGGCTACACCTTC
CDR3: CASSQDVEFYGYTF

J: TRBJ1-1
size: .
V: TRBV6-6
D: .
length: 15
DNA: TGTGCCAGCAGTTACGGGGGGGCTGATAGGACTGAAGCTTTCTTT
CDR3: CASSYGGADRTEAFF

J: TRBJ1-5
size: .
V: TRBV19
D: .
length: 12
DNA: TGTGCCAGTAGGGTGGGCGGCCAGCCCCAGCATTTT
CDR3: CASRVGGQPQHF

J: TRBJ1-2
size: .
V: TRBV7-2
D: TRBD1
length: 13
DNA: TGTGCCAGCTCCCGGGACAGCTTGGGGGGCTACACCTTC
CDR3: CASSRDSLGGYTF

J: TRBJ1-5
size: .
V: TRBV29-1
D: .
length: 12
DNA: TGCAGCGTTGTGAATCAGGGTCAGCCCCAGCATTTT
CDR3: CSVVNQGQPQHF

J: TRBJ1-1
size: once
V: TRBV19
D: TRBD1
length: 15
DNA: TGTGCCAGTAGTAGAGCAGGGGGTATGAACACTGAAGCTTTCTTT
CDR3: CASSRAGGMNTEAFF

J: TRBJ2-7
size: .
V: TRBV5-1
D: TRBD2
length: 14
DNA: TGCGCCAGCAGCTGGACTAGCGGGAGTAACGAGCAGTACTTC
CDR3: CASSWTSGSNEQYF

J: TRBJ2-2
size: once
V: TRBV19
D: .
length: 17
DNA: TGTGCCAGTACCGAAGGGGGAGGGACCCTTAACACCGGGGAGCTGTTTTTT
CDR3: CASTEGGGTLNTGELFF

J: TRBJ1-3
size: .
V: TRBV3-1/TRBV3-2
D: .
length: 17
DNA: TGTGCCAGCAGCCTAAGCGGGACGGTGAACTCTGGAAACACCATATATTTT
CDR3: CASSLSGTVNSGNTIYF

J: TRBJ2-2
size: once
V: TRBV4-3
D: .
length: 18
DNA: TGCGCCAGCAGCCAAGCGGATTTCCGGGGATTCGGCACCGGGGAGCTGTTTTTT
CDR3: CASSQADFRGFGTGELFF

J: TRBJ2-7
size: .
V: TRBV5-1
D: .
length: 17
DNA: TGCGCCAGCAGATGGACAGCGTCCCCGGTCGGGACCTACGAGCAGTACTTC
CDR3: CASRWTASPVGTYEQYF

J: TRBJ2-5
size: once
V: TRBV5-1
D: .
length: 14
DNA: TGCGCCAGCAGCTTGGGACTAAATGAAGAGACCCAGTACTTC
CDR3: CASSLGLNEETQYF

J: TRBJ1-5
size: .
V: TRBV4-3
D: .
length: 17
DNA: TGCGCCAGCAGCCAAGATACGCCAGGAAGAAGCAATCAGCCCCAGCATTTT
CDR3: CASSQDTPGRSNQPQHF

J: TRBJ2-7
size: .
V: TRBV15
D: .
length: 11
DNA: TGTGCCACCGGAGGGGGTCTCAAGCAGTACTTC
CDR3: CATGGGLKQYF

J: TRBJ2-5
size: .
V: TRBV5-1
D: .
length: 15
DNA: TGCGCCAGCAGCTCCCAGCCAACTTCCGGGGAGACCCAGTACTTC
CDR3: CASSSQPTSGETQYF

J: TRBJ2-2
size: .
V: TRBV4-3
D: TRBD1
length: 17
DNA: TGCGCCAGCAGTCCGGGGACAGGTGGGGTGAACACCGGGGAGCTGTTTTTT
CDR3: CASSPGTGGVNTGELFF

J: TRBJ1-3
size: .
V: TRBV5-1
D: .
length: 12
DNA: TGCGCCAGCAGGGATTCTGGAAACACCATATATTTT
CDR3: CASRDSGNTIYF

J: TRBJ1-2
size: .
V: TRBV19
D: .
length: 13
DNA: TGTGCCAGTAGTATCGCCAGGGCCTATGGCTACACCTTC
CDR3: CASSIARAYGYTF

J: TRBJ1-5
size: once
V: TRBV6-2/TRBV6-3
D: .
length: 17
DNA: TGTGCCAGCAGTTATGGCCCAGGCGTTACGAGCAATCAGCCCCAGCATTTT
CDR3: CASSYGPGVTSNQPQHF